This T cell receptor (beta chain) was recorded in a study of T cells in Graves' hyperthyroidism and ophthalmopathy. In the study overall: Peripheral blood was drawn at first diagnosis, prior to all treatment.

Amplified regions were TCR beta CDR3 sequences from RNA transcripts. HTBI primers drove first-round RT-PCR of the TCR CDR3. MiXCR was run by TCRdb on the multiplex PCR reads, yielding one entry per CDR3 protein. The repertoire holds about 400,000 distinct CDR3 sequences, 15% to 17% seen once, with around 30% in the top ten. There are many counts of this clonotype. V was pared by 1 base and J by 9 bases, with 11 bases of the junction left unmatched. Germline CDR1 is GTSNPN and CDR2 is SVGIG (reference sequence). The CDR3 contains 16 residues. Specimen: blood. This sequence joins TRBV30 and TRBJ2-1; TRBD2 agrees at 11 bases. The TCR sequence derives from a woman younger than 30 with Graves' hyperthyroidism that later progressed to Graves' ophthalmopathy. For the CDR3, the DNA is TGTGCCTGGAGTGGATTCACTAGCGGGAGTCGGGTTGAGCAGTTCTTC. Translated, it gives CAWSGFTSGSRVEQFF.